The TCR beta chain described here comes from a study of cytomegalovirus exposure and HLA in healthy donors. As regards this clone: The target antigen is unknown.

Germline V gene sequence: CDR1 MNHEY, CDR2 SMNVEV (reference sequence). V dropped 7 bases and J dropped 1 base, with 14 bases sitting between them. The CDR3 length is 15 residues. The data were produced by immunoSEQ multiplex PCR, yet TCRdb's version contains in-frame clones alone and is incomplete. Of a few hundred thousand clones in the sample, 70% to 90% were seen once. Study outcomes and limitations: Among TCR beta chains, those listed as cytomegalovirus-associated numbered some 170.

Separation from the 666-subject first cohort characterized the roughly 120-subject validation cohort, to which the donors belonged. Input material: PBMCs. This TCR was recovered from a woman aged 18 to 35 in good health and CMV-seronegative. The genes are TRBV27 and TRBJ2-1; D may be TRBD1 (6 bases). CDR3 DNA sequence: TGTGCCAGCATCAGGGGACCAACGTCCTACAATGAGCAGTTCTTC. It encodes CASIRGPTSYNEQFF.